This T cell receptor (beta chain) was recorded in a study of OX40 agonist ivuxolimab in advanced cancers. Study results and limitations: CD4+ and CD8+ blood T cells expanded clonally by week 6 at 0.1 to 3.0 mg/kg.

V lost 4 bases to trimming and J lost 2 bases; unmatched junction nucleotides: 6. Germline V CDR1 and CDR2: SGHRS, YFSETQ. The CDR3 is 15 residues long. Notes on this clone: Its antigen is not known.

The assay was immunoSEQ multiplex PCR, and TCRdb's table has in-frame clones only and misses some. The sample has about 64,000 clones; about 88% are singletons. Material: CD4+ or CD8+ T cells sorted from blood, obtained in a trial of the OX40 agonist ivuxolimab. V and J are TRBV5-1 and TRBJ2-7, with TRBD2 identical over 10 bases. The sequence derives from an adult with an advanced solid tumor such as melanoma, head and neck, liver or kidney cancer. CDR3 nucleotide sequence: TGCGCCAGCAGCATATCTAGCGGGAGCCCCTACGAGCAGTACTTC. As protein: CASSISSGSPYEQYF.